A single sample is the source of the 19 T cell receptor beta chains below, sequenced in a study of T cell repertoires in cytomegalovirus infection. No cognate antigen is known for these TCRs. TCRdb reanalysed the reads using MiXCR and keeps one entry per CDR3 protein. This table holds 830,000 or so distinct CDR3 sequences, 32% found once. Sequenced here: cultured CD8+ T cells from PBMCs, sampled from culture after CMV antigen stimulation. The receptors derive from a human donor in good health (CMV status not recorded). Some clones in this sample may be carry-over from other donors' samples.

The rearrangement uses TRBV4-1 and TRBJ1-3, with a tentative D call TRBD1 (5 bases). Germline V gene data show CDR1 as MGHRA and CDR2 as YSYEKL. V gave up 1 base and J gave up 2 bases, with 6 bases separating them. The CDR3 has 14 amino acids. CDR3 bases: TGCGCCAGCAGCCAAGGGGGACCTGGAAACACCATATATTTT. Its protein product is CASSQGGPGNTIYF.

V is TRBV20-1 and J is TRBJ1-5; TRBD1 matches 7 bases. The CDR3 consists of 14 residues. V gave up 0 bases and J gave up 4 bases; unmatched junction bases: 3. Germline V gene sequence: CDR1 DFQATT, CDR2 SNEGSKA (reference sequence). CDR3 coding DNA: TGCAGTGCTAGAGATGAACAGGGGAATCAGCCCCAGCATTTT. It encodes CSARDEQGNQPQHF.

This clonotype was counted only a few times. The chain recombines TRBV7-6 with TRBJ1-1, with TRBD1 matching over 8 bases. With V trimmed by 1 base and J by 1 base, 5 bases remained unmatched. Germline V gene lookup returns CDR1 SGHVS and CDR2 FNYEAQ. The CDR3 is made up of 16 amino acids. The CDR3 reads CASSLVEGQANTEAFF. In DNA, the CDR3 is TGTGCCAGCAGCTTAGTAGAGGGACAGGCGAACACTGAAGCTTTCTTT.

This clonotype was found a few times. This chain uses TRBV10-3 with TRBJ1-1; D ambiguous. The germline gives CDR1 ENHRY, CDR2 SYGVKD. Trimming removed 2 bases from V and 1 base from J, with 5 bases in between. The CDR3 is 13 amino acids. DNA of the CDR3: TGTGCCATCAGTGAGGCAGGGAACACTGAAGCTTTCTTT. Its protein is CAISEAGNTEAFF.

This clonotype came up a few times. The rearrangement links TRBV20-1 to TRBJ2-7; D is perhaps TRBD1 or TRBD2 (5 bases each). This CDR3 spans 17 amino acids. The germline V gene encodes CDR1 DFQATT and CDR2 SNEGSKA (reference sequence). Trimming cost V 6 bases and J 0 bases, with 24 bases left between them. CDR3: CSAPFSLRDRYSYEQYV. CDR3 DNA sequence: TGCAGTGCGCCGTTCTCGCTCCGGGACCGATACTCCTACGAGCAGTACGTC.

Concerning this clonotype: The junction departs from the called germline gene at one end, perhaps through a read error. V and J are TRBV4-1 and TRBJ1-2; the D is unclear. The length of the CDR3 is 15 residues. Germline V lookup: CDR1 MGHRA, CDR2 YSYEKL. CDR3 residues: CASSQEADQMLGYTF. In nucleotides, the CDR3 is TGTGCCAGCAGCCAAGAGGCAGACCAGATGTTGGGCTACACCTTC.

On this clonotype itself: A clone one base away is much larger, so this may be a read error. The chain has TRBV7-6 and TRBJ1-2; D is unresolved. CDR1 SGHVS and CDR2 FNYEAQ come from the germline V gene. Trimming removed 0 bases at V and 6 bases at J, with 5 bases between. This CDR3 is 12 amino acids long. CDR3 nucleotide sequence: TGTGCCAGCAGCTTAGCGAACGATGGCTACACCTTC. It is translated as CASSLANDGYTF.

The CDR3 sequence is CASSSTGSGSRANVLTF. The CDR3 region has the DNA TGTGCCAGCAGTTCGACCGGGAGCGGGAGTAGGGCCAACGTCCTGACTTTC. The gene calls are TRBV12-3 or TRBV12-4 and TRBJ2-6, with 8 bases lining up with TRBD2. The J segment lost 5 bases and the V segment lost 4 bases, leaving 10 bases of the junction unmatched. CDR3 length: 17 residues.

This clonotype has just a few counts. V is TRBV6-5 and J is TRBJ1-6; D call uncertain. With 2 bases removed from V and 0 bases from J, the gap between germline ends came to 11 bases. The CDR3 extends over 17 amino acids. The germline gives CDR1 MNHEY, CDR2 SVGAGI. The CDR3 nucleotides are TGTGCCAGCAGTTACACGGCAGAAAGCTCCTATAATTCACCCCTCCACTTT. It specifies CASSYTAESSYNSPLHF.

This chain uses TRBV7-9 with TRBJ1-5; unclear D gene. The CDR3 covers 12 residues. The germline gives CDR1 SEHNR, CDR2 FQNEAQ (reference sequence). V lost 5 bases and J lost 5, with 7 bases in between. The CDR3 loop reads CASSPQDQPQHF. The CDR3 DNA reads as TGTGCCAGCAGCCCTCAGGATCAGCCCCAGCATTTT.

The V and J genes are TRBV27 and TRBJ2-1, with 8 bases aligning to TRBD1. Germline CDR1 and CDR2: MNHEY and SMNVEV (reference sequence). The V segment lost 8 bases and the J segment 9 bases; nucleotides outside the gene matches: 12. The CDR3 covers 14 residues. DNA of the CDR3: TGTGCCAGCCTAAGTCGGCAGGGGGCTCGTGAGCAGTTCTTC. Protein: CASLSRQGAREQFF.

The chain recombines TRBV7-6 with TRBJ1-3; unclear D gene. With 8 bases removed from V and 4 bases from J, the gap between germline ends came to 9 bases. This CDR3 has 12 amino acids. Germline V gene data show CDR1 as SGHVS and CDR2 as FNYEAQ. The CDR3, as DNA: TGTGCCAGCCAATCCGAAGGAAACACCATATATTTT. Its translation: CASQSEGNTIYF.

The chain recombines TRBV6-5 with TRBJ1-4, with D unresolved. The CDR3 contains 14 residues. The V and J ends lost 8 bases and 3 bases respectively, with 13 bases between them. Germline CDR1 and CDR2: MNHEY and SVGAGI. The CDR3 region has the DNA TGTGCCAGCTCTCCAACCGAGGCTAATGAAAAACTGTTTTTT. Residues: CASSPTEANEKLFF.

This chain uses TRBV5-6 with TRBJ1-2; D not resolved. CDR1 is SGHDT, CDR2 YYEEEE, per germline. This CDR3 has 13 residues. V was shortened by 5 bases and J by 5 bases, with 13 bases between the two germline ends. The chain's CDR3 is CASRYPAGYGYTF. CDR3 in DNA: TGTGCCAGCAGATACCCCGCAGGTTATGGCTACACCTTC.

On this clonotype: The junction departs from the called germline gene at one end, perhaps through a read error. V and J are TRBV7-6 and TRBJ2-5; TRBD2 might be the D (5 bases). This CDR3 is 14 amino acids long. Germline-derived CDR1 and CDR2 are SGHVS and FNYEAQ. The CDR3 loop reads CASSPGFYQETQYF. As DNA, the CDR3 is TGTGCTAGCAGCCCGGGGTTCTACCAAGAGACCCAGTACTTC.

In this sample, this clonotype turned up once. J is TRBJ2-2 and V is TRBV29-1; 9 bases match TRBD2. This CDR3 contains 14 residues. Germline CDR1 is SQVTM and CDR2 is ANQGSEA. V lost 4 bases to trimming and J lost 6 bases; unmatched junction nucleotides: 6. The CDR3: CSVVPLAGSGELFF. CDR3 nucleotides: TGCAGCGTTGTCCCCCTAGCGGGGTCCGGGGAGCTGTTTTTT.

The chain has TRBV5-4 and TRBJ2-7, with D perhaps TRBD2 (6 bases). This CDR3 is 13 amino acids long. Trimming cost V 4 bases and J 7 bases, with 15 bases left between them. Looked up from germline, CDR1 is SGHNT and CDR2 is YYREEE (reference sequence). The CDR3, as DNA: TGTGCCAGCAGCAGTGGAGGGGCTTGGGAGCAGTACGTC. It codes for CASSSGGAWEQYV.

The chain links TRBV5-6 to TRBJ2-1; D might be TRBD1 or TRBD2, each matching 5 bases. V was pared by 4 bases and J by 8 bases, with 19 bases between. The CDR3 contains 15 residues. Germline CDR1 is SGHDT and CDR2 is YYEEEE. The CDR3 loop is CASSSWDGLWDEQFF. CDR3 DNA sequence: TGTGCCAGCAGCAGCTGGGACGGGCTCTGGGATGAGCAGTTCTTC.

Ten or more counts support this clonotype. The chain carries TRBV7-8 and TRBJ2-3; tentative D call: TRBD2 (5 bases). Germline-derived CDR1 and CDR2 are SGHVS and FQNEAQ. The ends were cut back, 5 bases at V and 4 bases at J, with 16 bases in the middle. The CDR3 covers 15 residues. The CDR3: CASSIRTGRSDTQYF. In nucleotides, the CDR3 is TGTGCCAGCAGCATCCGGACTGGACGTTCAGATACGCAGTATTTT.